Detailed here is one T cell receptor (beta chain). Its antigen is unidentified. This record comes from a study of T cell responses to AZD1222 COVID-19 vaccine. On the study more broadly: Pooled samples include second doses given at about 4 or 12 weeks.

Broader study findings: Among AZD1222 vaccinees, only five to seven were seropositive at baseline. Among vaccine-associated CD4 TCRs, coverage spanned spike, with dominance at 160-218 and 743-854.

The CDR3 covers 15 residues. Germline assignment: CDR1 MNHEY and CDR2 SVGEGT. V was clipped by 5 bases and J by 0 bases, with 11 bases between them. Here immunoSEQ multiplex PCR was the method, and the copy in TCRdb shows in-frame clones only, minus some. This table holds about 100,000 clones, just under 90% found once. Sequences were derived from peripheral blood, sampled on day 0 of AZD1222 vaccination. This clonotype originated in an adult in good health. This chain joins TRBV6-2 or TRBV6-3 and TRBJ1-3; a weak D match, TRBD1 (5 bases). CDR3 sequence: CASSRDGNSGNTIYF. CDR3 nucleotides: TGTGCCAGCAGTAGGGACGGAAACTCTGGAAACACCATATATTTT.